A selection of T cell receptor beta chains follows, all from one sample in a study of blood T cell repertoires in COVID-19. Sequencing used immunoSEQ multiplex PCR; TCRdb keeps in-frame clones, though not all of them. The profile shows 100,000 or so clones, just over 90% of them singletons. Sequencing was done on a sample of peripheral blood. The receptors were sampled from a man in his forties or fifties with active COVID-19. The CDR3 runs from the conserved cysteine through the conserved F or W. A D gene is named only where the DNA matches it firmly. Expanded clones are given a class, and other clones once, few, many or no size at all.

.	12	TRBV19	TRBJ1-2	.	CASRQGDYGYTF	TGTGCCAGTAGACAGGGAGACTATGGCTACACCTTC
.	15	TRBV27	TRBJ2-1	TRBD2	CASSSAGLAGNEQFF	TGTGCCAGCAGTTCGGCGGGACTAGCTGGCAATGAGCAGTTCTTC
.	15	TRBV6-6	TRBJ2-7	.	CASSYGGTSGGEQYF	TGTGCCAGCAGTTACGGAGGGACCTCTGGGGGGGAGCAGTACTTC
.	15	TRBV19	TRBJ1-2	.	CASSIQGYYNYGYTF	TGTGCCAGTAGTATTCAGGGGTACTACAACTATGGCTACACCTTC
.	17	TRBV5-4	TRBJ2-2	TRBD2	CASSLLLAGSNTGELFF	TGTGCCAGCAGCTTGTTGCTAGCGGGGAGCAACACCGGGGAGCTGTTTTTT
.	19	TRBV5-1	TRBJ2-3	TRBD2	CASSLGGLAGGYFTDTQYF	TGCGCCAGCAGCTTGGGCGGACTAGCGGGAGGGTATTTCACAGATACGCAGTATTTT
.	13	TRBV2	TRBJ1-1	.	CASSELAGPGAFF	TGTGCCAGCAGTGAACTGGCAGGGCCAGGAGCTTTCTTT
.	15	TRBV7-3	TRBJ2-5	TRBD2	CASSLGLAGETTQYF	TGTGCCAGCAGCTTGGGACTAGCGGGGGAGACGACCCAGTACTTC
.	15	TRBV5-1	TRBJ1-1	.	CASSLAGGRGTEAFF	TGCGCCAGCAGCTTGGCCGGGGGTAGGGGCACTGAAGCTTTCTTT
.	11	TRBV20-1	TRBJ2-3	.	CSATLADTQYF	TGCAGTGCCACTCTGGCAGATACGCAGTATTTT
once	15	TRBV6-2/TRBV6-3	TRBJ2-5	TRBD1	CASSSGGQGAETQYF	TGTGCCAGCAGTTCAGGAGGACAGGGGGCCGAGACCCAGTACTTC
few	15	TRBV11-2	TRBJ2-4	.	CASSLRVGVKNIQYF	TGTGCCAGCAGCTTACGTGTAGGGGTCAAAAACATTCAGTACTTC
.	12	TRBV27	TRBJ1-2	.	CASSGRDNGYTF	TGTGCCAGCAGTGGCAGGGATAATGGCTACACCTTC
.	18	TRBV7-2	TRBJ2-3	TRBD2	CASSLGGLAGGLGDTQYF	TGTGCCAGCAGCTTAGGAGGACTAGCGGGAGGGCTGGGAGATACGCAGTATTTT
.	14	TRBV10-2	TRBJ2-3	TRBD2	CASRIAGGPRTQYF	TGCGCCAGCAGAATTGCGGGGGGGCCCCGGACGCAGTATTTT
.	15	TRBV9	TRBJ2-3	.	CASSAVFGERDTQYF	TGTGCCAGCAGCGCGGTTTTTGGAGAAAGAGATACGCAGTATTTT
.	18	TRBV13	TRBJ2-3	TRBD2	CASSSGTSGGSSTDTQYF	TGTGCCAGCAGCTCCGGGACTAGCGGGGGGTCTAGCACAGATACGCAGTATTTT
.	14	TRBV21-1	TRBJ2-7	.	CASNTRPHSYEQYF	TGTGCCAGCAACACCCGTCCCCACTCCTACGAGCAGTACTTC
once	13	TRBV18	TRBJ1-2	.	CASSGGQNYGYTF	TGTGCCAGCTCAGGCGGACAGAACTATGGCTACACCTTC
.	14	TRBV10-3	TRBJ1-2	.	CAISEAGLNYGYTF	TGTGCCATCAGTGAAGCAGGGCTAAACTATGGCTACACCTTC
.	11	TRBV11-3	TRBJ1-2	.	CASSLEAGHTF	TGTGCCAGCAGCTTAGAGGCAGGGCACACCTTC
once	15	TRBV10-3	TRBJ2-3	.	CAISEGQGGKDTQYF	TGTGCCATCAGTGAGGGGCAGGGTGGGAAAGATACGCAGTATTTT
.	14	TRBV7-9	TRBJ2-3	TRBD2	CASSLAGGQDTQYF	TGTGCCAGCAGTTTAGCGGGGGGGCAAGATACGCAGTATTTT
few	12	TRBV6-6	TRBJ1-4	.	CASSSPPEKLFF	TGTGCCAGCAGTTCCCCCCCAGAAAAACTGTTTTTT
.	12	TRBV18	TRBJ1-1	.	CASNTANTEAFF	TGTGCCAGTAACACAGCGAACACTGAAGCTTTCTTT
.	14	TRBV27	TRBJ2-4	TRBD1	CASSFLGQGDIQYF	TGTGCCAGCAGTTTCCTAGGACAGGGAGATATTCAGTACTTC
.	12	TRBV5-1	TRBJ2-1	.	CASTPYYNEQFF	TGCGCCAGCACTCCGTACTACAATGAGCAGTTCTTC
.	15	TRBV7-9	TRBJ1-1	TRBD1	CASASNTGTGVEAFF	TGTGCCAGCGCCTCAAATACCGGGACAGGGGTTGAAGCTTTCTTT
.	15	TRBV19	TRBJ2-3	.	CASSPLGVPSDTQYF	TGTGCCAGTAGTCCCCTAGGAGTTCCTTCAGATACGCAGTATTTT
.	16	TRBV6-6	TRBJ1-4	TRBD1	CASSSGTGTTNEKLFF	TGTGCCAGCAGTTCCGGGACAGGGACCACTAATGAAAAACTGTTTTTT
once	16	TRBV18	TRBJ2-1	TRBD2	CASSLTLAGGFPEQFF	TGTGCCAGCTCACTGACCTTAGCGGGAGGGTTTCCTGAGCAGTTCTTC
.	15	TRBV2	TRBJ1-5	.	CASSEVWAGNQPQHF	TGTGCCAGCAGTGAAGTCTGGGCAGGCAATCAGCCCCAGCATTTT
.	15	TRBV19	TRBJ1-6	.	CASSPTGHLNSPLHF	TGTGCCAGTAGTCCCACCGGACACCTTAATTCACCCCTCCACTTT
few	14	TRBV7-2	TRBJ2-7	.	CASSAWTGTYEQYF	TGTGCCAGCAGCGCCTGGACGGGGACCTACGAGCAGTACTTC
.	14	TRBV24-1	TRBJ2-3	.	CATSGGQGWDTQYF	TGTGCCACCAGTGGGGGGCAGGGGTGGGATACGCAGTATTTT
.	15	TRBV7-5	TRBJ2-7	.	CARIKSGTSPYEQYF	TGTGCCAGAATCAAATCCGGGACTAGCCCCTACGAGCAGTACTTC
.	16	TRBV24-1	TRBJ1-3	TRBD1	CATSDAGQVSGNTIYF	TGTGCCACCAGTGACGCAGGACAGGTCTCTGGAAACACCATATATTTT
.	15	TRBV3-1/TRBV3-2	TRBJ1-5	.	CASSHSTLGYQPQHF	TGTGCCAGCAGCCATAGCACCCTTGGATATCAGCCCCAGCATTTT
.	14	TRBV7-9	TRBJ2-2	.	CASSPPDFTGELFF	TGTGCCAGCAGCCCCCCGGACTTCACCGGGGAGCTGTTTTTT
.	14	TRBV30	TRBJ2-5	.	CAWRPNRVPETQYF	TGTGCCTGGAGGCCAAACAGGGTGCCAGAGACCCAGTACTTC
.	13	TRBV25-1	TRBJ2-3	.	CASQMSSTDTQYF	TGTGCCAGCCAGATGTCTAGCACAGATACGCAGTATTTT
.	13	TRBV19	TRBJ1-5	.	CASNDRNNQPQHF	TGTGCCAGCAACGACAGAAACAATCAGCCCCAGCATTTT
once	16	TRBV5-1	TRBJ1-1	TRBD1	CASSRGAGGYNTEAFF	TGCGCCAGCAGCCGCGGCGCAGGGGGCTATAACACTGAAGCTTTCTTT
once	15	TRBV6-5	TRBJ1-3	TRBD1	CASKPTGKSGNTIYF	TGTGCCAGCAAACCGACAGGGAAGTCTGGAAACACCATATATTTT
.	15	TRBV7-9	TRBJ2-4	.	CASSILTGTKNIQYF	TGTGCCAGCAGCATATTGACAGGAACCAAAAACATTCAGTACTTC
.	16	TRBV27	TRBJ1-5	.	CASSLKRGYSNQPQHF	TGTGCCAGCAGTTTAAAAAGGGGCTATAGCAATCAGCCCCAGCATTTT
.	14	TRBV5-1	TRBJ1-2	TRBD1	CASSVGQGAYGYTF	TGCGCCAGCAGCGTGGGACAGGGGGCCTATGGCTACACCTTC
.	15	TRBV7-8	TRBJ1-1	TRBD1	CASSARQGMNTEAFF	TGTGCCAGCAGCGCGAGACAGGGGATGAACACTGAAGCTTTCTTT